This entry features one T cell receptor (beta chain) sequence. The record originates from a study of blood T cell repertoires in COVID-19. Study at large: Italy, Spain and the United States were the sources of the convalescent and acute COVID-19 samples. The cDNA or gDNA used as material had been derived from T cells, B-cell-depleted T cells, or PBMCs.

Authors' analysis steps: From reference gene primer amplification, estimates of nucleated cell counts were derived. Sequencing was performed with immunoSEQ multiplex PCR; in TCRdb, only in-frame clones are kept and a portion is missing. V and J calls and clone size are those listed in that table; D and trimming were worked out from the DNA. The sample contains some 150,000 clones, approximately 84% of which appear only once. The sample taken for sequencing was peripheral blood. This receptor was taken from a human donor in a cohort sampled during active COVID-19.

This chain's CDR3 is CASSPEDLEDEETQYF. DNA for the CDR3: TGTGCCAGCAGCCCCGAGGATCTAGAAGACGAAGAGACCCAGTACTTC. This chain connects TRBV21-1 to TRBJ2-5; the D segment call TRBD2 is taken from the table without a DNA check. TRBV21-1 is recorded as a pseudogene. The length of the CDR3 is 16 residues.